The clone carrying this T cell receptor beta chain has a single count. The data originate from a study of blood T cell repertoires in COVID-19. The assay was immunoSEQ multiplex PCR, and TCRdb's table has in-frame clones only and misses some. The sample yields about 320,000 clones, 89% seen once. Trimming pared 2 bases from V and 8 bases from J, leaving 10 bases between. This CDR3 is 14 amino acids long. Germline V CDR1 and CDR2: KGHSH, LQKENI. Material: PBMCs or T cells enriched from blood (not recorded which). The rearrangement uses TRBV18 and TRBJ1-6, with D unresolved. The TCR was taken from a man in his 60s who had recovered from COVID-19. This CDR3 is CASSPGGFDSPLHF. The CDR3 nucleotides are TGTGCCAGCTCACCAGGAGGGTTCGATTCACCCCTCCACTTT. Complete variable domain (other parts from reference TRBV18 and TRBJ1-6): NAGVMQNPRHLVRRRGQEARLRCSPMKGHSHVYWYRQLPEEGLKFMVYLQKENIIDESGMPKERFSAEFPKEGPSILRIQQVVRGDSAAYFCASSPGGFDSPLHFGNGTRLTVT.